This T cell receptor beta chain was captured in a study of T cells in tuberculosis. The data were produced by immunoSEQ multiplex PCR, yet TCRdb's version contains in-frame clones alone and is incomplete. The sample yields roughly 45,000 clones, 90% to 95% seen once. Germline CDR1 reads MGHRA; CDR2 reads YSYEKL. The V and J ends lost 1 base and 2 bases respectively, with 12 bases between them. The CDR3 spans 15 residues. This chain connects TRBV4-1 to TRBJ2-7; D might be TRBD2 (5 bases). This receptor was taken from a donor aged 10-30 years with latent tuberculosis or without tuberculosis infection. Some clones in this sample may be carry-over from other donors' samples. The sequencing sample was made of PBMCs. In nucleotides, the CDR3 is TGCGCCAGCAGCCAAGCGGGTCCGGGGACCTACGAGCAGTACTTC. Translating it yields CASSQAGPGTYEQYF.